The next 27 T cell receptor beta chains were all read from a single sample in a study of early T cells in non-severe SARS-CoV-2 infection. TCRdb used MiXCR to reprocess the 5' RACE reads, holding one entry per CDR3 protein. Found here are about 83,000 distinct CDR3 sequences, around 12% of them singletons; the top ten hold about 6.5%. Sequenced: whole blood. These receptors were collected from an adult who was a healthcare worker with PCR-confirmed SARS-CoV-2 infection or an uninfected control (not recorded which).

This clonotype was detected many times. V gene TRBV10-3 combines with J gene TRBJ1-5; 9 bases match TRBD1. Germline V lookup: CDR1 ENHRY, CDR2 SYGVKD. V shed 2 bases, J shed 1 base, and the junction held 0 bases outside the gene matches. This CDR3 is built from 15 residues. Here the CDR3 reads CAISEGQGSNQPQHF. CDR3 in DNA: TGTGCCATCAGTGAGGGACAGGGGAGCAATCAGCCCCAGCATTTT.

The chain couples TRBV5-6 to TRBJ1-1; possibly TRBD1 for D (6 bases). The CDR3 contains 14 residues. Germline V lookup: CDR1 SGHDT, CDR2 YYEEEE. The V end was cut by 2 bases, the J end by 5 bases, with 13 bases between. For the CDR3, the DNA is TGTGCCAGCAGCTTCTCAGGGGCGGGGACTGAAGCTTTCTTT. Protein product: CASSFSGAGTEAFF.

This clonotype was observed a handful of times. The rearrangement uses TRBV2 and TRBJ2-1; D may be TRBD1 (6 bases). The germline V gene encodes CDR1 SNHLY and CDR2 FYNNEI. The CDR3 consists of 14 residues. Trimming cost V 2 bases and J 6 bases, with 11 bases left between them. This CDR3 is CASSESARGNEQFF. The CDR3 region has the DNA TGTGCCAGCAGTGAATCTGCCAGGGGCAATGAGCAGTTCTTC.

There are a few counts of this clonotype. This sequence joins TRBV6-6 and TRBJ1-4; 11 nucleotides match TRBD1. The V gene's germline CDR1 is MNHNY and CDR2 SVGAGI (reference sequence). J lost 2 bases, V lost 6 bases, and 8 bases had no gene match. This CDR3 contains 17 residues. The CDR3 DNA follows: TGTGCCAGCAGCAGGACAGGGGGCGCGTCGACTAATGAAAAACTGTTTTTT. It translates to CASSRTGGASTNEKLFF.

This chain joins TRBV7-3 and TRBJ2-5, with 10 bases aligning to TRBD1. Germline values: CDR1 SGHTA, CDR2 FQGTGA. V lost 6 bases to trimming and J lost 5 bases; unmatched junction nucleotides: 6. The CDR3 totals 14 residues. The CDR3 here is CASSWTGGSETQYF. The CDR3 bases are TGTGCCAGCAGTTGGACAGGGGGATCGGAGACCCAGTACTTC. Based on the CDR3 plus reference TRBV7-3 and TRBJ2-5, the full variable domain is GAGVSQTPSNKVTEKGKYVELRCDPISGHTALYWYRQSLGQGPEFLIYFQGTGAADDSGLPNDRFFAVRPEGSVSTLKIQRTERGDSAVYLCASSWTGGSETQYFGPGTRLLVL.

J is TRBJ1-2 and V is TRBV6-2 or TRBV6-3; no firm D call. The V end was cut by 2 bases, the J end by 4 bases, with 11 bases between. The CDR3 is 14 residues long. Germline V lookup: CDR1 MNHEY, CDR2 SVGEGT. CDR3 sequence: CASSYPQQFYGYTF. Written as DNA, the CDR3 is TGTGCCAGCAGTTACCCACAGCAGTTCTATGGCTACACCTTC.

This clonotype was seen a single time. Here the CDR3 DNA reads TGTGCCAGCGGTCTAAGACAGAACACCGGGGAGCTGTTTTTT. It encodes CASGLRQNTGELFF. The rearrangement joins TRBV3-1 to TRBJ2-2; D is ambiguous. This CDR3 region has 14 residues. V lost 8 bases to trimming and J lost 1 base, with 11 bases between them. The germline CDR1 and CDR2 sequences are LGHDT and YNNKEL (reference sequence). Variable domain in full (rest from reference TRBV3-1 and TRBJ2-2): DTAVSQTPKYLVTQMGNDKSIKCEQNLGHDTMYWYKQDSKKFLKIMFSYNNKELIINETVPNRFSPKSPDKAHLNLHINSLELGDSAVYFCASGLRQNTGELFFGEGSRLTVL.

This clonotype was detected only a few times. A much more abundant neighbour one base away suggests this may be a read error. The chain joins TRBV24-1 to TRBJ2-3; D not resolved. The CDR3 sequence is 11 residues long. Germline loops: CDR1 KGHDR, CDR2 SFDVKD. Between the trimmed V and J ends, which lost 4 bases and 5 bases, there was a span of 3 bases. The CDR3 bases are TGTGCCACCAGTGAGGGAGATACGCAGTATTTT. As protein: CATSEGDTQYF.

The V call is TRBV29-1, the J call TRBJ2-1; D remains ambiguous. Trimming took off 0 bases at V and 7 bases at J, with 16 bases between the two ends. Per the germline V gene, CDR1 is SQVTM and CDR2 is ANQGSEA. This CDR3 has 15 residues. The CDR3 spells CSVEELVLGGNEQFF. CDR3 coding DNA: TGCAGCGTTGAAGAGCTCGTGCTAGGCGGAAATGAGCAGTTCTTC.

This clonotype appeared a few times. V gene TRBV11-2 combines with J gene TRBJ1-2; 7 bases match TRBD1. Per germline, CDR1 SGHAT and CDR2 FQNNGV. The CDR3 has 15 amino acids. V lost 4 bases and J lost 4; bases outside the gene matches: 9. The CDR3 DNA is TGTGCCAGCAGCTCAAAGGGACAGACTATCTATGGCTACACCTTC. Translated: CASSSKGQTIYGYTF.

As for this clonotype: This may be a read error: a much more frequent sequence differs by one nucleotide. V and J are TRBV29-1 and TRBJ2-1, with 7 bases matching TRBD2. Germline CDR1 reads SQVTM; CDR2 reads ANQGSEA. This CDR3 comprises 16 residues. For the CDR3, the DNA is TGCAGCGTTGAAGATCCGGGACTAAGCTCCTACAATGAGCAGTCCTTC. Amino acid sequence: CSVEDPGLSSYNEQSF.

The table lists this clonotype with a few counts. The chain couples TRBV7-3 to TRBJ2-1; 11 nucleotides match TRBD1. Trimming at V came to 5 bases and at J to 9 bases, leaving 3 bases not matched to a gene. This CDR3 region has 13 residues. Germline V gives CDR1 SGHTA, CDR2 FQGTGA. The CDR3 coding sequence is TGTGCCAGCAGCCGGACAGGGGGCGGTGAGCAGTTCTTC. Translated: CASSRTGGGEQFF.

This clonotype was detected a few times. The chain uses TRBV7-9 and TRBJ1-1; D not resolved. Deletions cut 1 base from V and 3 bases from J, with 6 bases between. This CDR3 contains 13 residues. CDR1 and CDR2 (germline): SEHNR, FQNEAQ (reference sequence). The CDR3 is CASSLGPYTEAFF. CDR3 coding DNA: TGTGCCAGCAGCTTAGGACCGTACACTGAAGCTTTCTTT.

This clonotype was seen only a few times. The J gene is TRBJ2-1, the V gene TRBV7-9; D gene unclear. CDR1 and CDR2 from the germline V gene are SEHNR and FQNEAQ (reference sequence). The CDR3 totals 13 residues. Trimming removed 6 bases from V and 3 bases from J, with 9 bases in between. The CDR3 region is CASRIGFYNEQFF. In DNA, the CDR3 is TGTGCCAGCAGAATTGGGTTCTACAATGAGCAGTTCTTC.

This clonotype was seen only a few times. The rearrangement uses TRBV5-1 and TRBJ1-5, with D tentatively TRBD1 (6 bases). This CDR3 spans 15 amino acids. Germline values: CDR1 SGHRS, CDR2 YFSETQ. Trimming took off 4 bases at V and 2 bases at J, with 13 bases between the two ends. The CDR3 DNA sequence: TGCGCCAGCAGCCCAGGGGATATTGGCAATCAGCCCCAGCATTTT. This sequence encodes CASSPGDIGNQPQHF. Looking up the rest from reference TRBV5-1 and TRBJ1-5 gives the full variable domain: KAGVTQTPRYLIKTRGQQVTLSCSPISGHRSVSWYQQTPGQGLQFLFEYFSETQRNKGNFPGRFSGRQFSNSRSEMNVSTLELGDSALYLCASSPGDIGNQPQHFGDGTRLSIL.

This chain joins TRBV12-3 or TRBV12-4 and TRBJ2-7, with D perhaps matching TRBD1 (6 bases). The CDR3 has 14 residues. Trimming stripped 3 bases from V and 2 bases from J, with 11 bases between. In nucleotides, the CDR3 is TGTGCCAGCAGTTTCGAGACAGGACCCTACGAGCAGTACTTC. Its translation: CASSFETGPYEQYF.

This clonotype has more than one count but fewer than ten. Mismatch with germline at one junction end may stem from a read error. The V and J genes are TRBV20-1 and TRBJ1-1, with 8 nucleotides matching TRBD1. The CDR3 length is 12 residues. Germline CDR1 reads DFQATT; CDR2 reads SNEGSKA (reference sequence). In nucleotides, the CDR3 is TGCAGTGCTGACAGGGGAGAGACTGAAGCCTTCTTT. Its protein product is CSADRGETEAFF.

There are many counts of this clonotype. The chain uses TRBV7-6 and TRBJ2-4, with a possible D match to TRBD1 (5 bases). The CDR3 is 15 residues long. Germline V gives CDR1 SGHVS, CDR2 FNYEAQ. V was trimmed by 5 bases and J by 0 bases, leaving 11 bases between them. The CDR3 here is CASSLPGLAKNIQYF. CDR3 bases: TGTGCCAGCAGCCTTCCAGGGCTAGCCAAAAACATTCAGTACTTC.

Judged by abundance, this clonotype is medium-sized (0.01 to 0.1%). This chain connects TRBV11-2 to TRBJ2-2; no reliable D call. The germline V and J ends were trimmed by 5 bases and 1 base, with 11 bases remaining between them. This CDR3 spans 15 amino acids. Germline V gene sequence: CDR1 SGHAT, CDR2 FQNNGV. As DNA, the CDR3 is TGTGCCAGCAGCCATTGGGAACGGAACACCGGGGAGCTGTTTTTT. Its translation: CASSHWERNTGELFF.

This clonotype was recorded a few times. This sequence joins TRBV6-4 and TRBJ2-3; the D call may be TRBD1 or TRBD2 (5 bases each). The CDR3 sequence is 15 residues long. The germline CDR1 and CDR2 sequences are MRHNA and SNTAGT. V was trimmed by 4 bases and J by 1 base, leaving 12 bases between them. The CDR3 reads CASSGEGSGTDTQYF. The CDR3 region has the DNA TGTGCCAGCAGTGGTGAGGGGTCGGGCACAGATACGCAGTATTTT.

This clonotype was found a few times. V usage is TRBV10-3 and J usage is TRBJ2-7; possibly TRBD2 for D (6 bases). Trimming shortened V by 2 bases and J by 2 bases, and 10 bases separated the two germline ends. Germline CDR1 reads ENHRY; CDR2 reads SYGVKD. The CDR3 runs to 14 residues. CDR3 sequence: CAISEAGTAYEQYF. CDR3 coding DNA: TGTGCCATCAGTGAGGCCGGGACTGCCTACGAGCAGTACTTC.

CDR3 DNA: TGCAGTGCTAGTAGGGGCGGGAGGCTGGGAGAGACCCAGTACTTC. Protein sequence: CSASRGGRLGETQYF. V is TRBV20-1 and J is TRBJ2-5, with 8 bases that match TRBD2. Germline V lookup: CDR1 DFQATT, CDR2 SNEGSKA (reference sequence). This CDR3 is built from 15 residues. Trimming at V came to 3 bases and at J to 4 bases, leaving 10 bases not matched to a gene.

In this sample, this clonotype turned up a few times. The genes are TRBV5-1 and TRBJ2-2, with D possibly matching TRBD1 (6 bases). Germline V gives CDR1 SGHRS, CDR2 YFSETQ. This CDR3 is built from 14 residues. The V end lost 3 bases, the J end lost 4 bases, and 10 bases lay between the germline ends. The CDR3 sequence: CASSWQGPTGELFF. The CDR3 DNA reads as TGCGCCAGCAGCTGGCAGGGGCCCACCGGGGAGCTGTTTTTT.

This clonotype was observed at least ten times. The CDR3 DNA sequence: TGTGCCACCAGCAGAGGGACGGGACAGGGGGCCAATGAGCAGTTCTTC. This codes for CATSRGTGQGANEQFF. The chain joins TRBV15 to TRBJ2-1; TRBD1 agrees at 12 bases. The CDR3 runs 16 residues. The V gene's germline CDR1 is LNHNV and CDR2 YYDKDF (reference sequence). V gave up 1 base and J gave up 6 bases; unmatched junction bases: 4.

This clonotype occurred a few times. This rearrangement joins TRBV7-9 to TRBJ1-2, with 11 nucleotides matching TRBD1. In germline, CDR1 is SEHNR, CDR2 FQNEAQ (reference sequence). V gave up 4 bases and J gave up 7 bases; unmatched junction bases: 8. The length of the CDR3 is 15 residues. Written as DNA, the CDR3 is TGTGCCAGCAGCTCATCCGGGACAGGGGGAAGTGGCTACACCTTC. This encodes CASSSSGTGGSGYTF.

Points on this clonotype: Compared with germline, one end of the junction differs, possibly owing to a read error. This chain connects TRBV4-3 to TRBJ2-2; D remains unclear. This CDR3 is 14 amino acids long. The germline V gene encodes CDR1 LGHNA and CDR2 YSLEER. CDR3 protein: CASRQDLATGELFF. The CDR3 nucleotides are TGCGCCAGCAGACAAGATCTGGCGACCGGGGAGCTGTTTTTT.

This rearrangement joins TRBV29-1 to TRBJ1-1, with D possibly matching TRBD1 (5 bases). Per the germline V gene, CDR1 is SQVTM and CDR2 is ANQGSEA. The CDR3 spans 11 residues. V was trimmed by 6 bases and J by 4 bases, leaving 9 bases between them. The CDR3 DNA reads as TGCAGCGTCGGGACGGCCACTGAAGCTTTCTTT. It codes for CSVGTATEAFF.